The text below deals with one T cell receptor beta chain. No cognate antigen has been identified for it. No base-level quality is on record; no much larger clone is a single base apart. The sample comes from a study of T cell responses to AZD1222 COVID-19 vaccine (dated by TCRdb to about 2021). For context, the study as a whole: TCR sequencing was performed for more than 230 trial participants, of whom roughly 200 were given two doses of AZD1222 and around 25 were given two doses of MenACWY control vaccine. Enrollment into the trials was organized by age into subgroups of 18-55, 56-69 and 70-plus years, and those subgroups contained about 160, 30 and 59 TCR-sequenced participants, respectively.

The CDR3 regions of human TCRbeta chains were analyzed by immunosequencing. On the study's bioinformatics: TCRs in the repertoires were compared against a reference library of SARS-CoV-2-specific TCRs that had been generated with the MIRA antigen-specificity platform. Breadth was defined as the fraction of unique TCRs that were SARS-CoV-2-associated. Depth was defined as the fraction of total T cells that were SARS-CoV-2-associated. Using the MIRA data, each spike-specific TCR was mapped to the spike region that the TCR reacts to and placed in a CD4 or CD8 class. Log10-transformed breadth and depth values were compared by one-way ANOVA with Sidak's multiple comparisons tests. TCRdb provides this immuneACCESS table in a form limited to in-frame rearrangements. Some clones are lacking; in checked studies, under half of them reflect an unresolved V gene, and why the rest are absent is not known. D and trimming come from the DNA, and the V and J calls and clone size come from that table. In this sample the table shows fewer than 200,000 clones, roughly nine tenths of which occur a single time. Of the sample, around 4% falls within the top ten clones.

The study at large found these results: The 56-69-year group was small, and its depth increase did not reach significance, likely because of low power. A significant rise in spike-specific TCR breadth and depth was observed after two AZD1222 doses relative to day 0 and relative to MenACWY recipients. Only five or six AZD1222 recipients were SARS-CoV-2 seropositive at baseline, limiting conclusions about previously exposed vaccinees. Because no day 14 peak-response samples were available, repertoires were characterized only after the peak T cell response. Reportedly, almost half of the unique spike-specific TCRs recognized epitopes lying outside the regions that are mutated in the B.1.351 and B.1.1.7 variants. Most participants were white British and females outnumbered males, and the authors suggested that clonal diversity may have been underestimated. The vaccine-associated CD4 TCRs covered the entire spike protein, and the dominant responses fell in regions 160-218 and 743-854.

The time point label of this sample denotes: baseline before first vaccination. The treatment or condition label here, explained by the study, means: meningococcal conjugate vaccine given as trial control. Samples from vaccinated people were obtained from the UK trials COV001 and COV002, which included a single-blind randomized controlled phase 2/3 trial of AZD1222 (ChAdOx1 nCoV-19) in healthy adults. For TCRbeta chain sequencing, PBMC samples were collected from trial participants at day 0 and at day 28 after the second dose. The CDR3 contains 14 residues, cysteine and phenylalanine counted. The read is trimmed to its CDR3 DNA, 42 bases read in frame from base 1. The germline V gene yields SGHRS for CDR1 and YFSETQ for CDR2. A distance of 13 bases separates the germline ends of V and J, which lose 4 bases and 5 bases respectively.

The source is an adult in good health. The specimen comprised peripheral blood, sampled on day 0 of MenACWY control vaccination. This receptor chain uses TRBV5-1 and TRBJ2-1; the D gene is not confidently resolved. Read as DNA, the sequence is TGCGCCAGCAGCCTCGCGCTTTTAAACAATGAGCAGTTCTTC. Its translation is CASSLALLNNEQFF.